The sample holds a few counts of the clone carrying this T cell receptor (beta chain). What it binds is unknown. Without exception, sorted populations had purity beyond 95%. These data originate in a study of beta chain features in type 1 diabetes. Study results and limitations: For Type 1 diabetes patients, all four CD4+ subsets carried TCRB CDR3s that were moderately but significantly shorter. Any HLA-type effect on TCRB rearrangement remained unresolved here.

Germline assignment: CDR1 SGHVS and CDR2 FNYEAQ. The ends were cut back, 0 bases at V and 1 base at J, with 14 bases in the middle. This CDR3 spans 17 amino acids. The isolated RNA, all of it, was reverse transcribed, so expressed TCRB transcripts were what got sequenced. TCRdb's copy holds only in-frame clones and misses some; the assay was immunoSEQ multiplex PCR. The sample has nearly 700,000 clones, 13% seen once. This TCR came from a man aged 18 to 30 with type 1 diabetes. The chain uses TRBV7-6 and TRBJ2-3; tentatively, D is TRBD2 (8 bases). Sequencing input: naive CD4+ T cells from blood. The CDR3 nucleotides are TGTGCCAGCAGCTTAGCTTCGGGAGGGGGCGGCACAGATACGCAGTATTTT. This sequence encodes CASSLASGGGGTDTQYF.